This TCR beta chain appears in the sequencing data of a study of cytomegalovirus exposure and HLA in healthy donors (dated by TCRdb to about 2017). Context from the whole study: An earlier analysis of about 560 of the donors reported 276 Gb of sequence data and 117 million unique TCR beta sequences obtained from about 200 million T cells. Typing coverage varied by locus: about 629-630 donors for A, B, C, DRB1 and DQB1; 522 for DQA1; 600 to 610 for DPA1; around 490 for DPB1. The study combined high-throughput TCR immunosequencing, statistical association of individual TCRs with disease status, and machine learning to predict cytomegalovirus infection status. A later analysis re-analyzed previously published TCR beta repertoires from roughly 600 donors and added high-resolution HLA genotyping to study TCR occurrence patterns. Along with the roughly 670-subject first cohort, a separate validation cohort of more than 90 different subjects was used. The study aimed to test whether signatures of past pathogen exposure could be identified by cataloging public T cell receptors. Because of strong linkage in the cohort, four to six DR-DQ haplotypes were treated as single units for association and clustering. In an earlier analysis of several hundred of the donors, high-throughput TCR beta sequencing was used to judge whether each TCR beta V gene segment behaved as functional or pseudogenic. Every repertoire in the discovery cohort had been generated on one and the same sequencing platform. Rather than using new phenotypic data, the later analysis identified candidate immune exposures from TCR beta sequences and from how often those sequences occurred across donors. Alongside the repertoire data, information on donor age, sex, ethnicity and CMV serostatus was compiled. Class I and class II HLA loci were covered by the typing at four-digit resolution. The T cell repertoires of roughly 660 subjects were profiled by immunosequencing and related to cytomegalovirus serostatus. A later genetic analysis took genome-wide SNP genotypes for about three fifths of the 666 donors and used that subset as a discovery cohort. Among the approximately 400 genotyped donors, about 85% belonged to the genetic ancestry cluster associated with self-reported Caucasian donors. On average, around 230,000 unique TCR beta nucleotide sequences were sequenced per donor among a few hundred genotyped donors of the cohort, with 15% to 20% of those sequences being non-productive. Roughly 300 gigabases of sequencing data and approximately 91 million unique TCR sequences made up an early release that covered approximately 700 HLA-typed donors.

As for this clone: Its antigen is currently not known. Nothing much larger sits one base from this clone, and base qualities are not available. In the same sample, other DNA sequences code for this CDR3.

The cohort consisted of fewer than 700 healthy bone marrow donors. Cohort members were all nominally healthy when sampled, although unrecorded immune exposures were likely present. The donor tested CMV seronegative, placing the donor among the 300 to 400 seronegative members of the cohort. A peripheral blood sample was provided by each donor, and peripheral blood mononuclear cells were used for TCR beta sequencing. Genomic DNA extraction from the blood cell samples was performed with the Qiagen DNeasy Blood Extraction Kit. The germline V and J ends show losses of 3 bases and 4 bases respectively, and no gene match explains 3 bases of the junction. The germline V gene sets CDR1 to KGHSH and CDR2 to LQKENI. The CDR3 goes from the cysteine to the phenylalanine over 15 residues. Only the CDR3 part of the read is kept: 45 bases, read in frame from the first base. The method was the immunoSEQ multiplex PCR assay. The multiplex PCR relied on a mix of 60 forward primers for TCR Vbeta segments and 13 reverse primers for TCR Jbeta segments. The CDR3 region of rearranged TCR beta genes was amplified from genomic DNA with a multiplex PCR assay. Amplified TCR beta libraries were sequenced as 87-base-pair reads on the Illumina HiSeq System. For the original study's pipeline: A later analysis tallied 75 million to 85 million unique TCR beta chains across the 660 or so repertoires, and about 12 million of those chains were shared by two or more donors. Raw reads were error-corrected and collapsed into unique sequences with a nearest-neighbor algorithm that merged closely related sequences to remove PCR and sequencing errors. V, D and J gene segments were assigned by aligning CDR3 sequences to IMGT reference sequences. Each retained sequence needed at least a six-nucleotide match to both a V gene segment and a J gene segment. A rearrangement was called productive if the CDR3 had no stop codons and remained in frame with V and J, and every other rearrangement was called non-productive. CDR3 was defined by IMGT convention, running from the second conserved V-encoded cysteine to the conserved J-encoded phenylalanine. Sequences without an unambiguous match to a single V gene segment were excluded from the earlier analysis of 500 to 700 of the donors. In an earlier analysis of approximately 590 of the donors, a V segment was called functional when productive rearrangements were above 56.7%, and segregating when the standard deviation between donors exceeded 5%. A statistical classification framework was built to diagnose cytomegalovirus status from the catalog of TCR beta chain sequences. V and J gene assignment, in a later analysis, came from comparing TCR nucleotide sequences with IMGT/GENE-DB human TR gene sequences. A later analysis assigned CDR3 sequences and most-parsimonious VDJ recombination scenarios with the TCRdist pipeline. In a later analysis, each TCR beta chain was defined by its CDR3 amino acid sequence together with its V-gene family, and reads without a unique V-gene family were excluded. A later analysis removed 600 or so highly shared, low-generation-probability nucleotide sequences to deal with suspected cross-contamination and a sequencing artifact. For each public chain, a later analysis derived a clonal expansion index from normalized ranks of inferred template counts within each repertoire. In a later analysis, generation probabilities were computed using a VDJ recombination model fitted to out-of-frame rearrangements, and the results were checked against IGoR. In a later analysis, hypergeometric tests were used to score TCR-TCR, TCR-HLA and TCR-CMV co-occurrence, with a repertoire-size bias correction applied to TCR pairs. To estimate false discovery rates, a later analysis permuted the HLA or CMV assignments 20 times. In a later analysis, co-occurring TCRs were grouped with DBSCAN, and TCRdist sequence similarity was added when clustering was performed within HLA-allele-positive subsets. For co-occurrence clustering, repertoires with fewer than 30,000 or more than 120,000 public chains were excluded, along with 4 to 6 repertoires with anomalous nucleotide sharing. TCRdb took over this immuneACCESS table, retaining in-frame rearrangements with V and J assigned. Such tables are incomplete; in checked studies, under half of the missing clones stem from an unresolved V gene, and the remainder is unexplained. V and J calls and clone size are those listed in that table; D and trimming were worked out from the DNA. Here the sample has about 130,000 clones; around 81% occur a single time. The ten most abundant clones make up about 0.75% of the sample.

The paper as a whole reports these results and caveats: The study gave a list of some 150 TCR beta chains associated with cytomegalovirus. In this cohort, only TCR beta chains were sequenced, and detectable features were limited by the absence of alpha or paired-chain data. For the cohort, immune exposure information was limited to CMV serostatus. A further reported finding was that TCR beta sequences accurately predicted the HLA-A and HLA-B alleles for most subjects in the first cohort. V-gene and J-gene trimming of TCR beta chains was associated with a missense DCLRE1C variant in a later genetic analysis, and the association was replicated in an independent cohort. In a later genetic analysis, fewer N-insertions in productive TCRs were reported among donors in an Asian-associated ancestry cluster than the approximately 670-donor mean. Compared with equally common non-associated chains, HLA-associated TCR beta chains in a later analysis were more clonally expanded and had lower generation probabilities. In an earlier analysis of some 640 of the donors, most TCR beta V segments were observed in productive rearrangements about 87% or about 30% of the time, broadly matching IMGT annotations. Because HLA typing was unavailable for some donors at each locus, only the typed subset was used in association tests. A cluster of highly shared sequence variants was judged likely to be a technical artifact of the sequencing pipeline. The earlier analysis of 587 of the donors excluded over 15 rarely observed V segments, including chromosome 9 orphons, because counts were too low. According to the authors, the approach could potentially be generalized to other disease states and immunological phenotypes. Presence/absence analyses assumed roughly uniform sequencing depth across donors, an assumption that may not hold. According to a later analysis, TCR association rates differed among HLA loci, with DRB1 alleles showing the most associated TCRs and HLA-C alleles showing the fewest. While some public TCRs were present in many individuals, most TCR sequences turned up only very rarely across donors. When HLA alleles, especially DR and DQ, strongly co-occurred, TCR associations were difficult to assign to individual alleles. A later analysis reported that several top co-occurrence clusters appeared linked to parvovirus B19, influenza, CMV and Epstein-Barr virus. In vitro tests confirmed that a few of the cytomegalovirus-associated TCR beta chains recognize cytomegalovirus antigens. Linkage disequilibrium might explain the correlated functional status among segregating V segments, but an unknown experimental factor could not be ruled out. Specific HLA alleles were associated with 18,000 or so TCR beta sequences at a false discovery rate of 0.05 in a later analysis. Some IMGT-functional V segments, including TRBV6-2 and TRBV6-3, could not be told apart with the 87-base-pair reads, so those segments were excluded. According to a later analysis, most CMV-associated TCR beta chains appeared to be HLA-restricted, and the HLA associations seemed to be driven largely by CMV exposure. The classifier was reported to diagnose cytomegalovirus status with high specificity and sensitivity in both the original cohort and the validation cohort.

The sample was PBMCs. The chain is assembled from TRBV18 and TRBJ2-1; TRBD1 aligns with 10 central bases. This clonotype was obtained from a man aged 18 to 30 in good health and CMV-seronegative. The CDR3 corresponds to CASSPGTGAYNEQFF. In nucleotides, the sequence is TGTGCCAGCTCACCCGGGACAGGGGCATACAATGAGCAGTTCTTC. With the portions outside the CDR3 filled from the reference TRBV18 and TRBJ2-1 genes, the complete variable region becomes NAGVMQNPRHLVRRRGQEARLRCSPMKGHSHVYWYRQLPEEGLKFMVYLQKENIIDESGMPKERFSAEFPKEGPSILRIQQVVRGDSAAYFCASSPGTGAYNEQFFGPGTRLTVL.